A single sample gave rise to the 4 T cell receptor beta chains below, sequenced in a study of T cell responses to AZD1222 COVID-19 vaccine. Repertoires were generated with immunoSEQ multiplex PCR, while TCRdb's copy carries only in-frame clones and drops some. The sample yields roughly 140,000 clones, more than 70% seen once. The sample was peripheral blood, taken on day 0 of AZD1222 vaccination. These receptors originate from an adult in good health.

J is TRBJ2-1 and V is TRBV9; 7 nucleotides match TRBD2. The CDR3 is made up of 16 amino acids. The junction had 8 bases not matched to a gene; V was cut back by 4 bases and J by 1 base. Per the germline V gene, CDR1 is SGDLS and CDR2 is YYNGEE. This chain's CDR3 is CASSTSLARSYNEQFF. Here the CDR3 DNA reads TGTGCCAGCAGCACCTCACTAGCGCGGTCCTACAATGAGCAGTTCTTC.

The V and J genes are TRBV12-5 and TRBJ2-3; the D gene is possibly TRBD2 (6 bases). The CDR3 has 16 amino acids. CDR1 LGHNT and CDR2 FRNRAP come from the germline V gene. Trimming took 1 base from V and 3 from J, leaving 14 bases between them. The CDR3 loop reads CASGLAAKEGTDTQYF. CDR3 nucleotide sequence: TGTGCTAGTGGTTTGGCGGCCAAGGAGGGGACAGATACGCAGTATTTT.

This chain uses TRBV19 with TRBJ1-1; unclear D gene. Germline V gene data show CDR1 as LNHDA and CDR2 as SQIVND (reference sequence). CDR3 size: 16 residues. Trimming took 3 bases from V and 0 from J, leaving 14 bases between them. CDR3 coding DNA: TGTGCCAGTAGTATTACCAGGATTCTGATGAACACTGAAGCTTTCTTT. It codes for CASSITRILMNTEAFF. Combining the CDR3 with reference TRBV19 and TRBJ1-1 gives the whole variable domain DGGITQSPKYLFRKEGQNVTLSCEQNLNHDAMYWYRQDPGQGLRLIYYSQIVNDFQKGDIAEGYSVSREKKESFPLTVTSAQKNPTAFYLCASSITRILMNTEAFFGQGTRLTVV.

The chain uses TRBV6-5 and TRBJ2-7; perhaps TRBD2 as D (7 bases). In germline, CDR1 is MNHEY, CDR2 SVGAGI. V lost 7 bases to trimming and J lost 7 bases, with 17 bases between them. The CDR3 is 13 amino acids. The CDR3 DNA is TGTGCCAGCATTGGGGGGGCTTCGGGAGAGCAGTACTTC. This codes for CASIGGASGEQYF.